The rows below give T cell receptor beta chains drawn from one sample of a study of identical twins. TCRdb re-called the 5' RACE reads through MiXCR, storing one row per CDR3 protein. Counted here are roughly 1,500,000 distinct CDR3 sequences, about 32% occurring once; the ten biggest clones make up 0.25% to 0.3%. Input material: cord blood. The receptors were gathered from a newborn girl in good health. CDR3s include the opening cysteine and the closing phenylalanine or tryptophan. The D gene is left open where the match is weak. Some rows mark clone size as missing; the rest say once, few, many or name a class of expanded clone.

J gene	clone size	V gene	D gene	CDR3 protein	CDR3 DNA
TRBJ1-2	.	TRBV5-1	.	CVSSLAGPENYGYTF	TGCGTCAGCAGCTTGGCCGGTCCAGAGAACTATGGCTACACCTTC
TRBJ2-1	few	TRBV20-1	.	CSAIGRKGGLDLGEQFF	TGCAGTGCTATCGGTAGAAAGGGGGGACTGGATCTTGGAGAGCAGTTCTTC
TRBJ2-3	few	TRBV3-1	.	CASSPEGAGLYTDTQYF	TGTGCCAGCAGTCCGGAGGGGGCAGGCCTATACACAGATACGCAGTATTTT
TRBJ2-5	.	TRBV18	.	CASSPRWGSQETQYF	TGTGCCAGCTCACCACGGTGGGGCAGCCAAGAGACCCAGTACTTC
TRBJ2-5	many	TRBV28	TRBD2	CASSLWTGGTQYF	TGTGCCAGCAGTCTTTGGACGGGAGGGACCCAGTACTTC
TRBJ1-2	.	TRBV20-1	.	CSARDRQQAYGYTF	TGCAGTGCTAGAGATCGCCAGCAGGCCTATGGCTACACCTTC
TRBJ2-6	.	TRBV24-1	.	CATSEGAGAYVLTF	TGTGCCACCAGTGAGGGGGCTGGGGCCTACGTCCTGACTTTC
TRBJ2-1	.	TRBV6-6	.	CASRRVSDNEQFF	TGTGCCAGCAGAAGGGTATCGGACAATGAGCAGTTCTTC
TRBJ1-4	.	TRBV10-3	TRBD1	CAISELDRTGTEKLFF	TGTGCCATCAGTGAGCTGGACCGGACAGGGACTGAAAAACTGTTTTTT
TRBJ1-2	few	TRBV10-3	.	CAISEGTTNYGYTF	TGTGCCATCAGTGAAGGGACAACTAACTATGGCTACACCTTC
TRBJ1-1	.	TRBV29-1	.	CSVGLENTEAFF	TGCAGCGTTGGGCTAGAGAACACTGAAGCTTTCTTT
TRBJ1-2	few	TRBV27	.	CASSLSGNRGYTF	TGTGCCAGCAGTTTGTCAGGGAACCGTGGCTACACCTTC
TRBJ1-5	.	TRBV7-2	TRBD1	CASSFDRGSNQPQHF	TGTGCCAGCAGCTTCGACAGGGGAAGCAATCAGCCCCAGCATTTT
TRBJ2-3	.	TRBV12-3/TRBV12-4	.	CASSLDRGYTYTQYF	TGTGCCAGCAGTTTAGACCGGGGCTACACATATACGCAGTATTTT
TRBJ2-1	.	TRBV10-1	.	CASSETLSQEQFF	TGCGCCAGCAGTGAGACCCTATCCCAAGAGCAGTTCTTC
TRBJ2-7	.	TRBV18	TRBD1	CASSPRSGTGSYEQYF	TGTGCCAGCTCACCAAGATCCGGGACAGGGTCCTACGAGCAGTACTTC
TRBJ2-1	few	TRBV12-3/TRBV12-4	TRBD2	CASSHGPGLASNEQFF	TGTGCCAGCAGCCACGGCCCGGGACTAGCCTCCAATGAGCAGTTCTTC
TRBJ2-3	few	TRBV20-1	.	CSARAYTDTQYF	TGCAGTGCTAGAGCCTACACAGATACGCAGTATTTT
TRBJ2-3	.	TRBV4-2	.	CASSQGFGVGDTQYF	TGTGCCAGCAGCCAAGGTTTTGGCGTCGGGGATACGCAGTATTTT
TRBJ2-7	.	TRBV5-1	TRBD1	CASSQTNRGITYEQYF	TGCGCCAGCAGCCAAACAAACAGGGGGATAACCTACGAGCAGTACTTC
TRBJ2-5	few	TRBV12-3/TRBV12-4	.	CASSSGLEGFGAQYF	TGTGCCAGCAGTTCCGGCTTGGAGGGTTTTGGGGCCCAGTACTTC
TRBJ2-7	.	TRBV20-1	.	CSARGTANEQYF	TGCAGTGCTAGGGGGACTGCAAACGAGCAGTACTTC
TRBJ2-3	once	TRBV5-8	.	CASPAAWDTQYF	TGTGCCAGCCCAGCCGCCTGGGATACGCAGTATTTT
TRBJ2-3	many	TRBV10-3	TRBD2	CAISEGRERDTQYF	TGTGCCATCAGTGAAGGGCGGGAGAGAGATACGCAGTATTTT
TRBJ2-7	many	TRBV28	.	CASSSGPSSYEQYF	TGTGCCAGCAGCTCTGGGCCCTCCTCCTACGAGCAGTACTTC
TRBJ1-2	.	TRBV7-4	.	CASSLALPNYGYTF	TGTGCCAGCAGCTTAGCGCTGCCAAACTATGGCTACACCTTC
TRBJ2-4	.	TRBV5-1	TRBD2	CASSPRAGIAKNIQYF	TGCGCCAGCTCCCCTAGAGCGGGGATAGCCAAAAACATTCAGTACTTC
TRBJ1-2	.	TRBV29-1	.	CSVACSGLGIGYGYTF	TGCAGCGTTGCTTGCTCCGGCCTGGGTATAGGCTATGGCTACACCTTC
TRBJ2-1	once	TRBV20-1	TRBD1	CSAWDRAWETQFF	TGCAGTGCTTGGGACAGGGCCTGGGAGACCCAGTTCTTC
TRBJ2-5	few	TRBV4-2	.	CASSQGQGPQETQYF	TGTGCCAGCAGCCAAGGTCAGGGACCCCAAGAGACCCAGTACTTC
TRBJ2-1	.	TRBV7-2	.	CASSLRSSGWGGFYNEQFF	TGTGCCAGCAGCTTAAGATCATCCGGATGGGGGGGCTTCTACAATGAGCAGTTCTTC
TRBJ2-5	few	TRBV18	.	CASSPPKGVTGETQYF	TGTGCCAGCTCACCGCCAAAGGGGGTCACGGGAGAGACCCAGTACTTC
TRBJ2-3	many	TRBV6-5	TRBD2	CASSYLRLAGTDTQYF	TGTGCCAGCAGTTACTTGAGACTAGCGGGGACAGATACGCAGTATTTT
TRBJ2-5	.	TRBV5-1	.	CASSLVTAPGEQYF	TGCGCCAGCAGCTTGGTAACCGCACCGGGGGAGCAGTACTTC
TRBJ2-3	.	TRBV7-9	TRBD2	CASSLGATSGGADTQYF	TGTGCCAGCAGCTTGGGGGCGACTAGCGGGGGCGCAGATACGCAGTATTTT
TRBJ2-1	.	TRBV20-1	.	CSARDRNRGWDEQFF	TGCAGTGCTAGAGATAGGAACAGAGGGTGGGATGAGCAGTTCTTC
TRBJ2-5	few	TRBV4-2	.	CASSQKFSDSVGETQYF	TGTGCCAGCAGCCAGAAGTTTAGTGACTCGGTTGGAGAGACCCAGTACTTC
TRBJ1-6	.	TRBV2	.	CASSEAGRLPLHF	TGTGCCAGCAGTGAAGCTGGCAGGTTACCCCTCCACTTT
TRBJ2-3	few	TRBV10-3	.	CAISEYRASTDTQYF	TGTGCCATCAGTGAATACAGGGCTAGCACAGATACGCAGTATTTT
TRBJ2-5	.	TRBV9	.	CASSLYGEIQETQYF	TGTGCCAGCAGCCTTTACGGGGAGATCCAAGAGACCCAGTACTTC
TRBJ2-7	.	TRBV14	.	CASSQDSLPFSSYEQYF	TGTGCCAGCAGCCAAGATTCCCTCCCCTTTAGCTCCTACGAGCAGTACTTC